Sequencing of this T cell receptor beta chain was carried out in a study of cytomegalovirus exposure and HLA in healthy donors. Whole-study findings and limits: Researchers reported in a later analysis that a missense DCLRE1C variant was tied to TCR beta V- and J-gene trimming.

The V end was cut by 3 bases, the J end by 1 base, with 12 bases between. Germline values: CDR1 GTSNPN, CDR2 SVGIG (reference sequence). CDR3 length: 14 residues. Researchers ran the PCR with 60 Vbeta and 13 Jbeta primers. Sequencing was performed with immunoSEQ multiplex PCR; in TCRdb, only in-frame clones are kept and a portion is missing. In the table there are more than 100,000 clones, around three quarters of which are singletons. Of note for this clone: Antigen specificity is unknown.

The chain employs TRBV30 and TRBJ1-2; D remains ambiguous. This TCR came from a woman aged 18-29 years in good health and CMV-seropositive. The sequencing sample was made of PBMCs. CDR3 nucleotide sequence: TGTGCCTGGAGGAGGGAAACCCGTAACTATGGCTACACCTTC. Residues: CAWRRETRNYGYTF. The entire variable domain, with the rest obtained from reference TRBV30 and TRBJ1-2, is as follows: SQTIHQWPATLVQPVGSPLSLECTVEGTSNPNLYWYRQAAGRGLQLLFYSVGIGQISSEVPQNLSASRPQDRQFILSSKKLLLSDSGFYLCAWRRETRNYGYTFGSGTRLTVV.